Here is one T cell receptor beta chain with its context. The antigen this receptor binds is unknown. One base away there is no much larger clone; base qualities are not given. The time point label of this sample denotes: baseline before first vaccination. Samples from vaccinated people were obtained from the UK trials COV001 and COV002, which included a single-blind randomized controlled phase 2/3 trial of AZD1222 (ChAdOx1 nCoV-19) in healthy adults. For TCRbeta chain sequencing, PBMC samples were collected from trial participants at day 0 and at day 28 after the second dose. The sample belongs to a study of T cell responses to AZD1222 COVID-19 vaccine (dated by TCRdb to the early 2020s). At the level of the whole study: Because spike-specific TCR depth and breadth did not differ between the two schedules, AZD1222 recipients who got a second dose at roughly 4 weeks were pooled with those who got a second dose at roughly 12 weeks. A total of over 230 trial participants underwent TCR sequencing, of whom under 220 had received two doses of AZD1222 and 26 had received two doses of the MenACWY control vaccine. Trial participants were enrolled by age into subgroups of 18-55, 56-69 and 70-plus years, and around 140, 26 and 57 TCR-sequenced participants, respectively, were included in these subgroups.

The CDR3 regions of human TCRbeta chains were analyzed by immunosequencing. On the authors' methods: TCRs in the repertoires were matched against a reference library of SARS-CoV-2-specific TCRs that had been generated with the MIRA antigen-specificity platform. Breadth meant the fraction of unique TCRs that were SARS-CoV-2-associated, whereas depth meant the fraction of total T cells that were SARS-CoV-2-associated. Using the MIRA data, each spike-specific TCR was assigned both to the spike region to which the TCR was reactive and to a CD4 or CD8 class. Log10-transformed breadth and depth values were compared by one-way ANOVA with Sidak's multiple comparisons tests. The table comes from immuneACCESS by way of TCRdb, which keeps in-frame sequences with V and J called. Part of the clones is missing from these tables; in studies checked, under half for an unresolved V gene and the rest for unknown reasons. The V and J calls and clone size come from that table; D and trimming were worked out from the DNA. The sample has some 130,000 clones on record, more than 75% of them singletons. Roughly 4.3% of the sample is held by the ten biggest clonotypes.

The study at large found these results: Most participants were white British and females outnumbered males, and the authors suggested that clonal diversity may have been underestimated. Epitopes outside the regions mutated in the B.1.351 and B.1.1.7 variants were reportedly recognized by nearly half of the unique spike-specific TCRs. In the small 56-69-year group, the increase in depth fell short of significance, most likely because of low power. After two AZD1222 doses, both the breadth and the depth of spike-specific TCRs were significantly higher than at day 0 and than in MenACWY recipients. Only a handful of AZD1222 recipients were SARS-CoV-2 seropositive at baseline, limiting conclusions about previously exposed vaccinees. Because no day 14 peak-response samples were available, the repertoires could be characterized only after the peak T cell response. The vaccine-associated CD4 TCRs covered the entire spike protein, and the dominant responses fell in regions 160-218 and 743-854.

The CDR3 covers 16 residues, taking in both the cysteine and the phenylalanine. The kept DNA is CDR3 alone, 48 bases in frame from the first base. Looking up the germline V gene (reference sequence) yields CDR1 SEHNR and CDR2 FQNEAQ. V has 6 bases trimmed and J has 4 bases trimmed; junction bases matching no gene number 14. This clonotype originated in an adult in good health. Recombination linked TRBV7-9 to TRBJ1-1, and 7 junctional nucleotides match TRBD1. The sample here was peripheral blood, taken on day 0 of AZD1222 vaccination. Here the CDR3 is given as CASRLTGTGRGTEAFF. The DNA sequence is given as TGTGCCAGCAGGTTGACAGGGACCGGGCGGGGCACTGAAGCTTTCTTT.